This TCR beta chain is from a study of blood T cell repertoires in COVID-19. In the study overall: COVID-19 samples, acute and convalescent, were from the United States, Italy and Spain. Sample material is recorded as cDNA or gDNA derived from T cells, B-cell-depleted T cells, or PBMCs.

This CDR3 spans 14 amino acids. Germline V lookup: CDR1 SGHKS, CDR2 YYEKEE (reference sequence). V gave up 0 bases and J gave up 4 bases, with 8 bases separating them. While infection was still active, Seattle patients were enrolled and then followed longitudinally. As handled by the study authors: Reference gene primer amplification gave estimated nucleated cell counts. The protocol was immunoSEQ multiplex PCR, while the TCRdb copy is restricted to in-frame clones and leaves out a portion. That table supplies the V and J calls and clone size; D and trimming were determined from the DNA. The repertoire holds roughly 280,000 clones, with around nine tenths as singletons.

This clonotype originated in a woman in her 30s with COVID-19, enrolled during active disease. Sequencing input: peripheral blood. This rearrangement joins TRBV5-5 to TRBJ1-5; no firm D call. This CDR3 reads CASSLAFRNQPQHF. The CDR3 bases are TGTGCCAGCAGCTTGGCCTTCAGAAATCAGCCCCAGCATTTT. Full variable domain (missing parts from reference TRBV5-5 and TRBJ1-5): DAGVTQSPTHLIKTRGQQVTLRCSPISGHKSVSWYQQVLGQGPQFIFQYYEKEERGRGNFPDRFSARQFPNYSSELNVNALLLGDSALYLCASSLAFRNQPQHFGDGTRLSIL.